The 19 T cell receptor beta chains below were found in one sample sequenced in a study of blood T cell repertoires in COVID-19. Profiling relied on immunoSEQ multiplex PCR, and the TCRdb table lists in-frame clones only, not all of them. Counted here are roughly 170,000 clones, around 80% occurring once; the ten biggest clones make up about 12%. The specimen was PBMCs or T cells enriched from blood (not recorded which). These receptors all come from a man in his fifties or sixties who had recovered from COVID-19.

The J gene is TRBJ2-5, the V gene TRBV19; TRBD2 is a possible D gene (5 bases). Germline CDR1 LNHDA, CDR2 SQIVND (reference sequence). With 6 bases removed from V and 7 bases from J, the gap between germline ends came to 12 bases. This CDR3 is 12 amino acids long. The chain's CDR3 is CASSPGELTQYF. CDR3 bases: TGTGCCAGTAGCCCTGGGGAGTTGACCCAGTACTTC.

This clone was detected only a few times. V is TRBV11-1 and J is TRBJ2-7, with a weak D call TRBD2 (5 bases). Trimming left V 3 bases short and J 0 bases short, with 12 bases between. There are 15 residues in the CDR3. Germline CDR1 and CDR2: SGHAT and FQDESV (reference sequence). The DNA of the CDR3 is TGTGCCAGCAGCTTGGGGTCGGGATTCTCCTACGAGCAGTACTTC. This gives the protein CASSLGSGFSYEQYF.

The chain is built from TRBV5-6 and TRBJ2-2; a possible D gene is TRBD2 (5 bases). Germline lookup yields CDR1 SGHDT and CDR2 YYEEEE. The ends were cut back, 4 bases at V and 2 bases at J, with 21 bases in the middle. The CDR3 spans 18 residues. Written as DNA, the CDR3 is TGTGCCAGCAGCCCCGGAGGCCCAACCGGCGCTAACACCGGGGAGCTGTTTTTT. Its protein product is CASSPGGPTGANTGELFF.

The chain joins TRBV9 to TRBJ1-1; 10 bases are shared with TRBD1. There are 15 residues in the CDR3. Germline V gives CDR1 SGDLS, CDR2 YYNGEE. V trimming: 3 bases; J trimming: 5 bases; junction bases outside the gene matches: 7. The CDR3 nucleotides are TGTGCCAGCAGCGCTGGGACAGGGGCTGGGACTGAAGCTTTCTTT. It translates to CASSAGTGAGTEAFF.

This chain joins TRBV28 and TRBJ1-1, with D uncertain. The CDR3 has 14 amino acids. The V gene lost 7 bases and the J gene lost 4 bases, with 16 bases spanning the gap. Germline lookup yields CDR1 MDHEN and CDR2 SYDVKM. CDR3 loop: CASTFSAPGTEAFF. DNA of the CDR3: TGTGCCAGCACCTTCTCGGCCCCGGGCACTGAAGCTTTCTTT.

This rearrangement joins TRBV10-3 to TRBJ1-2; D is undetermined. The V gene lost 0 bases and the J gene lost 8 bases, with 10 bases spanning the gap. The CDR3 consists of 13 residues. From germline, CDR1 is ENHRY and CDR2 SYGVKD. CDR3 nucleotide sequence: TGTGCCATCAGTGAGTCGACGCGAGGAGGCTACACCTTC. Its protein product is CAISESTRGGYTF.

J is TRBJ2-7 and V is TRBV5-1; perhaps TRBD1 as D (5 bases). The germline V gene encodes CDR1 SGHRS and CDR2 YFSETQ. The CDR3 loop spans 13 amino acids. V lost 2 bases and J lost 4, with 10 bases in between. DNA of the CDR3: TGCGCCAGCAGCTTTGGGGCCAGGTACGAGCAGTACTTC. This sequence encodes CASSFGARYEQYF.

The chain has TRBV5-1 and TRBJ2-2, with D perhaps TRBD1 (6 bases). Germline values: CDR1 SGHRS, CDR2 YFSETQ. The ends were cut back, 2 bases at V and 4 bases at J, with 12 bases in the middle. The CDR3 loop spans 15 amino acids. The CDR3 DNA reads as TGCGCCAGCAGCTTACAGGGTATCGGCACCGGGGAGCTGTTTTTT. Amino acids: CASSLQGIGTGELFF.

The rearrangement uses TRBV27 and TRBJ2-5, with D perhaps TRBD2 (6 bases). Trimming stripped 5 bases from V and 3 bases from J, with 10 bases between. This CDR3 spans 13 amino acids. Germline CDR1 and CDR2: MNHEY and SMNVEV (reference sequence). The CDR3 region has the DNA TGTGCCAGCAGTGGGGGGACGAAAGAGACCCAGTACTTC. It translates to CASSGGTKETQYF.

The chain has TRBV9 and TRBJ2-1; the D gene is possibly TRBD2 (7 bases). CDR1 SGDLS and CDR2 YYNGEE come from the germline V gene. The length of the CDR3 is 14 residues. Trimming took off 2 bases at V and 5 bases at J, with 11 bases between the two ends. CDR3 in DNA: TGTGCCAGCAGCGTCGGGGGGCCCAACAATGAGCAGTTCTTC. This encodes CASSVGGPNNEQFF.

The chain uses TRBV30 and TRBJ1-2; TRBD1 agrees at 9 bases. V gave up 3 bases and J gave up 8 bases; unmatched junction bases: 7. CDR1 and CDR2 from the germline V gene are GTSNPN and SVGIG (reference sequence). CDR3 length: 13 residues. The CDR3 protein is CAWSNRGRGGYTF. In DNA, the CDR3 is TGTGCCTGGAGCAACAGGGGGCGAGGGGGCTACACCTTC.

The chain uses TRBV18 and TRBJ1-1; possible D gene TRBD1, 5 bases. CDR1 and CDR2 (germline): KGHSH, LQKENI. The CDR3 runs to 15 residues. With 0 bases removed from V and 2 bases from J, the gap between germline ends came to 10 bases. The CDR3 loop reads CASSPPGGGNTEAFF. CDR3 DNA sequence: TGTGCCAGCTCACCACCGGGGGGGGGAAACACTGAAGCTTTCTTT.

This chain connects TRBV19 to TRBJ2-1; D perhaps matches TRBD1 (5 bases). With 6 bases removed from V and 4 bases from J, the gap between germline ends came to 10 bases. The CDR3 is 13 residues long. Germline V gene lookup returns CDR1 LNHDA and CDR2 SQIVND (reference sequence). The CDR3 is CASSQGYYNEQFF. In nucleotides, the CDR3 is TGTGCCAGTAGCCAGGGATATTACAATGAGCAGTTCTTC.

The rearrangement uses TRBV10-3 and TRBJ2-5; 9 bases agree with TRBD2. This CDR3 is built from 13 residues. The V gene end was trimmed by 11 bases and the J gene end by 5 bases; junction bases not matched to a gene: 9. Germline values: CDR1 ENHRY, CDR2 SYGVKD. CDR3 in DNA: TGTGCCTCACAAGCGGGGGGAGGGGAGACCCAGTACTTC. As protein: CASQAGGGETQYF.

This chain connects TRBV6-4 to TRBJ1-1; D not resolved. The germline CDR1 and CDR2 sequences are MRHNA and SNTAGT. The length of the CDR3 is 12 residues. V gave up 3 bases and J gave up 9 bases, with 11 bases separating them. The CDR3 region has the DNA TGTGCCAGCAGTGAAAACAACGGGAAAGCTTTCTTT. Its translation: CASSENNGKAFF.

The chain couples TRBV10-3 to TRBJ1-2; D perhaps matches TRBD1 (6 bases). V dropped 10 bases and J dropped 2 bases, with 14 bases sitting between them. The CDR3 has 13 amino acids. Germline loops: CDR1 ENHRY, CDR2 SYGVKD. CDR3 in DNA: TGTGCCACCTGGACCGGGACAAACTATGGCTACACCTTC. The encoded protein is CATWTGTNYGYTF.

Regarding this clone: Other nucleotide sequences in the sample specify the same CDR3. This chain uses TRBV28 with TRBJ1-5, with 7 bases aligning to TRBD1. This CDR3 contains 14 residues. Trimming took 3 bases from V and 1 from J; bases not matched to a gene: 0. Germline V gene data show CDR1 as MDHEN and CDR2 as SYDVKM. CDR3 amino acids: CASSFRGSNQPQHF. CDR3 coding DNA: TGTGCCAGCAGTTTCAGGGGGAGCAATCAGCCCCAGCATTTT.

The chain is built from TRBV7-9 and TRBJ2-3; the match to TRBD2 covers 13 bases. Germline CDR1 SEHNR, CDR2 FQNEAQ (reference sequence). The CDR3 is made up of 17 amino acids. Losses at the gene ends were 1 base for V and 1 base for J; bases not matched to a gene: 2. The CDR3 here is CASSLGGTSGGTDTQYF. In nucleotides, the CDR3 is TGTGCCAGCAGCTTAGGGGGGACTAGCGGGGGCACAGATACGCAGTATTTT. Looking up the rest from reference TRBV7-9 and TRBJ2-3 gives the full variable domain: DTGVSQNPRHKITKRGQNVTFRCDPISEHNRLYWYRQTLGQGPEFLTYFQNEAQLEKSRLLSDRFSAERPKGSFSTLEIQRTEQGDSAMYLCASSLGGTSGGTDTQYFGPGTRLTVL.

The rearrangement links TRBV20-1 to TRBJ1-2; 9 bases map to TRBD1. Germline CDR1 and CDR2: DFQATT and SNEGSKA (reference sequence). The ends lost 5 bases at V and 2 bases at J; junction bases unmatched: 6. This CDR3 is 14 amino acids long. The CDR3 coding sequence is TGCAGTGCTGGTGGGACAGGGACCAACTATGGCTACACCTTC. Its translation is CSAGGTGTNYGYTF.